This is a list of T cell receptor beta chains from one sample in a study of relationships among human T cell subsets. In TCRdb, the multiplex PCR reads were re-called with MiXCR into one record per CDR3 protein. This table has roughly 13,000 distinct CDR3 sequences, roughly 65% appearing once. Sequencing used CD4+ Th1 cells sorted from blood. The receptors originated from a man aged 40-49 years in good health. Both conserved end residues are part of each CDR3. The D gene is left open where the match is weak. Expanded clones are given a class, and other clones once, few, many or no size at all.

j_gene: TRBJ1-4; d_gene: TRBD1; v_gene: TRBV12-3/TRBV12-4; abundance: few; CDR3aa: CASSLGQGGNEKLFF; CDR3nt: TGTGCCAGCAGTCTCGGACAGGGGGGGAATGAAAAACTGTTTTTT
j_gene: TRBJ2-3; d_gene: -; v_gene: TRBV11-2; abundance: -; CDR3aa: CASSLGRSGDTQYF; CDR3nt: TGTGCCAGCAGCTTAGGTCGATCCGGAGATACGCAGTATTTT
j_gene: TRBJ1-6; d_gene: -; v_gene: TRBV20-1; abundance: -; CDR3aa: CSARDPLYNSPLHF; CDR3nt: TGCAGTGCTAGAGATCCTCTCTATAATTCACCCCTCCACTTT
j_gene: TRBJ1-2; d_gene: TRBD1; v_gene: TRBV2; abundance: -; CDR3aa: CASGRDRESYGYTF; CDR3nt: TGTGCCAGCGGGAGGGACAGGGAGTCCTATGGCTACACCTTC
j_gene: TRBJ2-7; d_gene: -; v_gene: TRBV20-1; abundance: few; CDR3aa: CSAAGLYEQYF; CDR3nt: TGCAGTGCTGCAGGACTCTACGAGCAGTACTTC
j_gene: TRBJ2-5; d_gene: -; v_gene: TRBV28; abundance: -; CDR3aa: CASSSLQETQYF; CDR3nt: TGTGCCAGCAGTTCCCTGCAAGAGACCCAGTACTTC
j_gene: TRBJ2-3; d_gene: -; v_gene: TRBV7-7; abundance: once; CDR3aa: CASSFDGGTDTQYF; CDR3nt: TGTGCTAGCAGCTTCGACGGTGGGACAGATACGCAGTATTTT
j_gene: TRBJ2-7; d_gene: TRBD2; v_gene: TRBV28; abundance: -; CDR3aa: CASSRDYPTYEQYF; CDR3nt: TGTGCCAGCAGCCGGGACTACCCAACCTACGAGCAGTACTTC
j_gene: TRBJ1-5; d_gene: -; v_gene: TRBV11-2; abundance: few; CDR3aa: CASSYEGPGQPQHF; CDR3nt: TGTGCCAGCAGCTATGAGGGTCCAGGTCAGCCCCAGCATTTT
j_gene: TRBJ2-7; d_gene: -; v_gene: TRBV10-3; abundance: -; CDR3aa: CAIRARARGYEQYF; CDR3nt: TGCGCCATCAGGGCGAGGGCCAGGGGTTACGAGCAGTACTTC
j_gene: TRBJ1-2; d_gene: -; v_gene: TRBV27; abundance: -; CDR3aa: CASSSLNRNYGYTF; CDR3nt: TGTGCCAGCAGTTCACTCAACAGAAACTATGGCTACACCTTC
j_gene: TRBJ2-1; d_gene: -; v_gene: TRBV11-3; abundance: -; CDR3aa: CASSQGGSYNEQFF; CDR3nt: TGTGCCAGCAGCCAGGGGGGCTCCTACAATGAGCAGTTCTTC
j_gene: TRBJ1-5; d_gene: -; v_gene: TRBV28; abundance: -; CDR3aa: CASRSDTHQPQHF; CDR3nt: TGTGCCAGCAGGTCGGACACTCATCAGCCCCAGCATTTT
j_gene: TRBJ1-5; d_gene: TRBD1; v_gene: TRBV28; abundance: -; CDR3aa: CASSPDRGGNQPQHF; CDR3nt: TGTGCCAGCAGCCCGGACAGGGGGGGGAATCAGCCCCAGCATTTT
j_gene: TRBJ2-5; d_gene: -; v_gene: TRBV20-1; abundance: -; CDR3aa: CGAILRAQETQYF; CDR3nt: TGCGGTGCTATTTTAAGGGCCCAAGAGACCCAGTACTTC
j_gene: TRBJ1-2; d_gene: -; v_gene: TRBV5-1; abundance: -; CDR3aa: CASSLDNYYGYTF; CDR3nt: TGCGCCAGCAGCTTGGACAACTACTATGGCTACACCTTC
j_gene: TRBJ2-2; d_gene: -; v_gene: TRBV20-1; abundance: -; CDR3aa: CSGRPGGNTGELFF; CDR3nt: TGCAGTGGCAGGCCCGGGGGGAACACCGGGGAGCTGTTTTTT